This TCR beta chain was identified during a study of OX40 agonist ivuxolimab in advanced cancers. The CDR3 spans 14 residues. The germline V gene has CDR1 SGHKS and CDR2 YYEKEE (reference sequence). The V and J ends lost 0 bases and 9 bases, in that order; junction bases with no gene match: 3. With regard to this clone: Its antigen is undetermined.

Data came from immunoSEQ multiplex PCR; TCRdb stores just in-frame clones and leaves some out. The repertoire holds roughly 71,000 clones, with 91% as singletons. Findings and limits, study-wide: Some of the lowest clonal expansion was seen in partial responders at 0.1-3.0 mg/kg. Researchers report that CD8+ T cells had, on average, more expanded clones than CD4+. In the 0.1 to 3.0 mg/kg range, CD4+ and CD8+ blood T cells had expanded clonally by week 6. Still undetermined is the antigen specificity of the expanded peripheral T cells.

The sequence was collected from an adult with an advanced solid tumor such as melanoma, head and neck, liver or kidney cancer. The chain joins TRBV5-5 to TRBJ2-1; 10 bases are a match to TRBD1. Sequenced here: CD4+ or CD8+ T cells sorted from blood, sampled in a trial of the OX40 agonist ivuxolimab. CDR3 amino acids: CASSLGQGAFEQFF. For the CDR3, the DNA is TGTGCCAGCAGCTTGGGACAGGGGGCTTTTGAGCAGTTCTTC.